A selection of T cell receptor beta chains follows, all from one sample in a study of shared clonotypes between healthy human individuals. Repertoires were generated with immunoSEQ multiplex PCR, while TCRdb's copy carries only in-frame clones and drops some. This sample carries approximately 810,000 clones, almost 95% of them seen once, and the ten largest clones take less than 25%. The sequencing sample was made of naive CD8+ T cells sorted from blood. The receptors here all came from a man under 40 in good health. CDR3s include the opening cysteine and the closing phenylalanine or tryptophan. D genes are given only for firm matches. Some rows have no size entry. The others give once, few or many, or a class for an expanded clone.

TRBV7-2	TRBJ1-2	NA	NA	CASSLALGLGDYGYTF	TGTGCCAGCAGCTTAGCCTTGGGACTTGGGGACTATGGCTACACCTTC
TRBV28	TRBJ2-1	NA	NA	CASSTTSLAEGNEQFF	TGTGCCAGCAGTACTACCTCCCTAGCCGAAGGCAATGAGCAGTTCTTC
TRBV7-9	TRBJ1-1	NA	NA	CASSGRVAFF	TGTGCCAGCAGCGGTCGCGTGGCTTTCTTT
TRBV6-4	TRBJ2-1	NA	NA	CASSAQAGYEQFF	TGTGCCAGCAGTGCGCAAGCGGGTTATGAGCAGTTCTTC
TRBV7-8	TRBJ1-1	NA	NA	CASSSPTGVDTEAFF	TGTGCCAGCAGCTCCCCGACAGGCGTGGACACTGAAGCTTTCTTT
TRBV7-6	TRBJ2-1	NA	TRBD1	CASSLGGLKLGQSGEQFF	TGTGCCAGCAGCTTAGGGGGATTAAAGTTGGGACAGAGCGGTGAGCAGTTCTTC
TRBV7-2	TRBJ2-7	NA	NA	CASSSGLASEQYF	TGTGCCAGCAGCTCGGGACTTGCATCCGAGCAGTACTTC
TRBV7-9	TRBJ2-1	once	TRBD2	CASSSPRTSLNNEQFF	TGTGCCAGCAGCTCTCCTCGGACTAGCCTAAACAATGAGCAGTTCTTC
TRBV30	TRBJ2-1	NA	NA	CAWNEGAYNEQFF	TGTGCCTGGAACGAGGGGGCCTACAATGAGCAGTTCTTC
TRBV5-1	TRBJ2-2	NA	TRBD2	CASTLAGATGELFF	TGCGCCAGCACTCTAGCGGGAGCCACCGGGGAGCTGTTTTTT
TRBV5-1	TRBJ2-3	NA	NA	CASSPNVRGTDTQYF	TGCGCCAGCAGCCCGAACGTTCGTGGGACAGATACGCAGTATTTT
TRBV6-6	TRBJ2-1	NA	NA	CASGILGYYNEQFF	TGTGCCAGCGGTATACTAGGGTACTACAATGAGCAGTTCTTC
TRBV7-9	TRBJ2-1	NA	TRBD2	CASSLLAGGGGEQFF	TGTGCCAGCAGCTTATTAGCGGGAGGTGGAGGTGAGCAGTTCTTC
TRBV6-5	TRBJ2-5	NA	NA	CASSYAAVQETQYF	TGTGCCAGCAGTTACGCGGCAGTTCAAGAGACCCAGTACTTC
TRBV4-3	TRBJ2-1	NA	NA	CASSQDIGTRYNEQFF	TGCGCCAGCAGCCAAGATATCGGGACTCGGTACAATGAGCAGTTCTTC
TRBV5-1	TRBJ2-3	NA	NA	CASHGILWEGTDTQYF	TGCGCCAGCCACGGCATCTTGTGGGAGGGCACAGATACGCAGTATTTT
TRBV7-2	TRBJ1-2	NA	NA	CASSLEAANTYGYTF	TGTGCCAGCAGCTTAGAGGCAGCCAATACCTATGGCTACACCTTC
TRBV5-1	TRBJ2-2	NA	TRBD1	CASSGTGVSADTGELFF	TGCGCCAGCAGCGGGACAGGGGTGTCGGCGGACACCGGGGAGCTGTTTTTT
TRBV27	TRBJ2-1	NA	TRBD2	CASSRGGSLWNEQFF	TGTGCCAGCAGTCGCGGCGGGAGCCTTTGGAATGAGCAGTTCTTC
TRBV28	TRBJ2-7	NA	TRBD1	CASSPRPGQGHFEQYF	TGTGCCAGCAGCCCTAGACCGGGACAGGGGCATTTCGAGCAGTACTTC
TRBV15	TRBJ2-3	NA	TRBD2	CATSAPTSGRTDTQYF	TGTGCCACCAGCGCTCCGACTAGCGGGAGAACAGATACGCAGTATTTT
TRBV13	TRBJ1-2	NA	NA	CASSSPRAQGYTF	TGTGCCAGCAGCTCCCCGAGGGCGCAGGGCTACACCTTC
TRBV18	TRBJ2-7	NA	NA	CASSPVGRGRYEQYF	TGTGCCAGCTCACCCGTGGGACGTGGGCGGTACGAGCAGTACTTC
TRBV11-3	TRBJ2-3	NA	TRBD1	CASSLYTGGSTDTQYF	TGTGCCAGCAGCTTGTACACAGGGGGCAGCACAGATACGCAGTATTTT
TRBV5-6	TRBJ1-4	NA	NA	CASSSGERFEKLFF	TGTGCCAGCAGCTCGGGGGAGAGGTTTGAAAAACTGTTTTTT
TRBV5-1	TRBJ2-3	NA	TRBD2	CATKIGLAGVADTQYF	TGCGCCACCAAAATCGGACTAGCGGGAGTTGCAGATACGCAGTATTTT
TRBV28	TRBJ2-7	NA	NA	CASSFGGTYEQYF	TGTGCCAGCAGTTTTGGGGGGACCTACGAGCAGTACTTC
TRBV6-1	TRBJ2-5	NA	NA	CASSEAGGPKGETQYF	TGTGCCAGCAGTGAAGCGGGAGGTCCCAAGGGAGAGACCCAGTACTTC
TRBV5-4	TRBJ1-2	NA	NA	CASSLRGWGYGYTF	TGTGCCAGCAGCTTGCGGGGGTGGGGCTATGGCTACACCTTC
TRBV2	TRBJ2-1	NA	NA	CASSRLATSVTDEQFF	TGTGCCAGCAGCAGACTGGCAACCTCCGTAACCGATGAGCAGTTCTTC
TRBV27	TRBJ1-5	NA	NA	CASSLRDSNQPQHF	TGTGCCAGCAGTTTACGGGACAGCAATCAGCCCCAGCATTTT
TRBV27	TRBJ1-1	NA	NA	CASSPIKTGSIMNTEAFF	TGTGCCAGCAGTCCAATAAAGACAGGTTCAATCATGAACACTGAAGCTTTCTTT
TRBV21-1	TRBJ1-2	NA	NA	CASSFQNPGPKNYGYTF	TGTGCCAGCAGCTTTCAGAACCCGGGACCGAAGAACTATGGCTACACCTTC
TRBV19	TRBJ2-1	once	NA	CASSISEINYNEQFF	TGTGCCAGTAGTATATCTGAGATTAACTACAATGAGCAGTTCTTC
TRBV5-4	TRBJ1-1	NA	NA	CASSLGQANTEAFF	TGTGCCAGCAGCTTGGGTCAGGCGAACACTGAAGCTTTCTTT
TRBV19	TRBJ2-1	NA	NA	CASSTGTRLGNEQFF	TGTGCCAGTAGTACCGGGACCCGGCTAGGCAATGAGCAGTTCTTC
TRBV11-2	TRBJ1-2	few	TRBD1	CASSFRDRVSTNYGYTF	TGTGCCAGCAGCTTCCGGGACAGGGTTTCGACTAACTATGGCTACACCTTC
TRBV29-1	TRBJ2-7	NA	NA	CSGGTTNEQYF	TGCAGCGGAGGGACAACGAACGAGCAGTACTTC